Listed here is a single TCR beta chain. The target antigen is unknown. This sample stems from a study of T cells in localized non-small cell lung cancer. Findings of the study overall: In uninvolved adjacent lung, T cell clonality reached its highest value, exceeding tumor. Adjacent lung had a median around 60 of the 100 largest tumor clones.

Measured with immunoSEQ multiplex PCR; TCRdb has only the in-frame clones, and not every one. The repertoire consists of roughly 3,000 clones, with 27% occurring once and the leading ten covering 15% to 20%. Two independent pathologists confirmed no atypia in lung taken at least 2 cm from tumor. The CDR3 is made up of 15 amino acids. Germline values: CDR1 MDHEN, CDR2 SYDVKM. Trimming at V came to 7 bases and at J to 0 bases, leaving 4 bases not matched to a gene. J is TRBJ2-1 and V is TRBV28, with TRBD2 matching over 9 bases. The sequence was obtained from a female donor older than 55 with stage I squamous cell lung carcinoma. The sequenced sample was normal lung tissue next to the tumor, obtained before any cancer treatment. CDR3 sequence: CASTAAGGSYNEQFF. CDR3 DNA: TGTGCCAGCACTGCAGCGGGAGGCTCCTACAATGAGCAGTTCTTC.